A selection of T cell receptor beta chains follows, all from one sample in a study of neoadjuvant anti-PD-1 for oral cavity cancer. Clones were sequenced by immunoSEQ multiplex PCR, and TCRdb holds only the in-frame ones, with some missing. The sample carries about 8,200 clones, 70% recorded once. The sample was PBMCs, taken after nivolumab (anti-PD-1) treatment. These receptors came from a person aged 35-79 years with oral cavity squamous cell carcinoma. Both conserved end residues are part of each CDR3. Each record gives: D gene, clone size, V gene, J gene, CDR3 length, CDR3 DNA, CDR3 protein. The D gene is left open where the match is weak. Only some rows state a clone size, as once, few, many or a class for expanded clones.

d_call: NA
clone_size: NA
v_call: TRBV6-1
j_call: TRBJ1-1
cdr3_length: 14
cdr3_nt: TGTGCCAGCGCCTACCGGGACAAGAACACTGAAGCTTTCTTT
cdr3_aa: CASAYRDKNTEAFF

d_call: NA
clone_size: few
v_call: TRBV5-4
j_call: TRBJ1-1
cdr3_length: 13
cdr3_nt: TGTGCCAGCAGCTTTGACAGAGACACTGAAGCTTTCTTT
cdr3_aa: CASSFDRDTEAFF

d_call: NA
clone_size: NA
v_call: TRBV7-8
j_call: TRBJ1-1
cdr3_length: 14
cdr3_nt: TGTGCCAGCAGCTTACTGGTTTGGGGCACTGAAGCTTTCTTT
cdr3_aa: CASSLLVWGTEAFF

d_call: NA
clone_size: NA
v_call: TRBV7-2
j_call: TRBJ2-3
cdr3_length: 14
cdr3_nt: TGTGCCAGCAGCTTATTGTCGGGCACAGATACGCAGTATTTT
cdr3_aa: CASSLLSGTDTQYF

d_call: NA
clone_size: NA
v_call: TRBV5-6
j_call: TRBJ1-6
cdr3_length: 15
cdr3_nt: TGTGCCAGCAGCGTCGGGCCTCCAGGAGGTTCACCCCTCCACTTT
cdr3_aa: CASSVGPPGGSPLHF

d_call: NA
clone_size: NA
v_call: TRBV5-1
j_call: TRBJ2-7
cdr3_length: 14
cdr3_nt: TGCGCCAGCAGCTTGGCAGGGACCTCCTACGAGCAGTACTTC
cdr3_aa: CASSLAGTSYEQYF

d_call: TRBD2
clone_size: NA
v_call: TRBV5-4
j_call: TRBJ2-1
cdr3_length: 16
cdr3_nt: TGTGCCAGCAGCTTGGGCCAGAGCGGGGGGGTCGGTGAGCAGTTCTTC
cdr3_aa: CASSLGQSGGVGEQFF

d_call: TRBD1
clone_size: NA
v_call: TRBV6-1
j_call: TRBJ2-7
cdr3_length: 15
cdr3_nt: TGTGCCAGCAGTGAAGGAGGGACAGGGGTTTACGAGCAGTACTTC
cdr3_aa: CASSEGGTGVYEQYF

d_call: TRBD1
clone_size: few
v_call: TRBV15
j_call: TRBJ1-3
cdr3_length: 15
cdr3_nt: TGTGCCACCAGCACCGACAGGGCGGCAGGAAACACCATATATTTT
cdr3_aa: CATSTDRAAGNTIYF

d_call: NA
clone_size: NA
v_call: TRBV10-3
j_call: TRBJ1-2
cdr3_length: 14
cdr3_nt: TGTGCCATCAGTGCGACAGGTTATGCCTATGGCTACACCTTC
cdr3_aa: CAISATGYAYGYTF

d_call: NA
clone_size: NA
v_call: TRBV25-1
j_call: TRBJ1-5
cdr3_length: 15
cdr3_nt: TGTGCCAGCAGTGGACCACCGAATAGCAATCAGCCCCAGCATTTT
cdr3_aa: CASSGPPNSNQPQHF

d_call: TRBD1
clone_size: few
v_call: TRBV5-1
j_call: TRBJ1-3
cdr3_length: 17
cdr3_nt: TGCGCCAGCAGTCCCGGGACAGGGATTTCATCTGGAAACACCATATATTTT
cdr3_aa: CASSPGTGISSGNTIYF

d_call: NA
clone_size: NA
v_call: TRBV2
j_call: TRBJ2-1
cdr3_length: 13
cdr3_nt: TGTGCCAGCAGTGGTCTAGACTACAATGAGCAGTTCTTC
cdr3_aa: CASSGLDYNEQFF

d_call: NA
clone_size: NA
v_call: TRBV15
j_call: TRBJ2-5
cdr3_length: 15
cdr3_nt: TGTGCCACCAGCAGATCTACAAGGGCAGGGGAGACCCAGTACTTC
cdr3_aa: CATSRSTRAGETQYF

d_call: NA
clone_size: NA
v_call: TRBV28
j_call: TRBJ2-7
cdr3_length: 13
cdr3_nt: TGTGCCAGCAGTCCCATCTTTTTCTACGAGCAGTACTTC
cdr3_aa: CASSPIFFYEQYF

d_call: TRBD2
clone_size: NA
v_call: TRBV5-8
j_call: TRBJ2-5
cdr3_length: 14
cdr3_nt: TGTGCCAGCAGCTTCCTTACTAGCGGAGAGACCCAGTACTTC
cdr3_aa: CASSFLTSGETQYF

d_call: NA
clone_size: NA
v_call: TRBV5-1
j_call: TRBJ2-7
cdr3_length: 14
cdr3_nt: TGCGCCAGCAGCTTGTCAGGTGGGCCCTACGAGCAGTACTTC
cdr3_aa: CASSLSGGPYEQYF

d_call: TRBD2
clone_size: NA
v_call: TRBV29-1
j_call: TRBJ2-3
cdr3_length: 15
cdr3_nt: TGCAGCGCCAAAACTAGCGGGGGCCTGGTAGATACGCAGTATTTT
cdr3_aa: CSAKTSGGLVDTQYF

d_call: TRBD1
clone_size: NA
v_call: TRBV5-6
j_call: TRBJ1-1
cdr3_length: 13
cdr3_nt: TGTGCCAGCAGCGGATCCGGGACAGGGGGTTCTTTCTTT
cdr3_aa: CASSGSGTGGSFF

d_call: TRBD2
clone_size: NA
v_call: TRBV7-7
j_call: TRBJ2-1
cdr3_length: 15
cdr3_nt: TGTGCCAGCAGCTCGGGACTAGCGGGGGGGGAAGAGCAGTTCTTC
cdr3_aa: CASSSGLAGGEEQFF

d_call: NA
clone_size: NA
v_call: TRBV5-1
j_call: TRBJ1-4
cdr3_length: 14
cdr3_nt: TGCGCCAGCAGCTGGGGGCAGGGAAGAGAAAAACTGTTTTTT
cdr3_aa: CASSWGQGREKLFF

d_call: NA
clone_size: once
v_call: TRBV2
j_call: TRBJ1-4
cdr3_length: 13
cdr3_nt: TGTGCCAGCAGTGCCAGGGGTCGGGAAAAACTGTTTTTT
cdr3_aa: CASSARGREKLFF

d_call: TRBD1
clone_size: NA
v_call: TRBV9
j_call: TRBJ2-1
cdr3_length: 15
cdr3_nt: TGTGCCAGCAGCGTAGGAGACCCTACAGGGGGTGAGCAGTTCTTC
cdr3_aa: CASSVGDPTGGEQFF

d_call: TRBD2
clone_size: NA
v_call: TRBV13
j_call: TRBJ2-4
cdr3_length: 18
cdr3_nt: TGTGCCAGCAGCCCCTCCGGGACTAGCGGGGGGGCAGGAAGCATTCAGTACTTC
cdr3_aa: CASSPSGTSGGAGSIQYF

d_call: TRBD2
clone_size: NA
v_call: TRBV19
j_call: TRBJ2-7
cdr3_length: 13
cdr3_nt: TGTGCCAGTGGCGATAGCGGGGCCTACGAGCAGTACTTC
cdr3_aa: CASGDSGAYEQYF

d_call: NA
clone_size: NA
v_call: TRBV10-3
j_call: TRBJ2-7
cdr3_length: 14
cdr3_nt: TGTGCCATCAATAAGGAGGTCCAGGGATACGAGCAGTACTTC
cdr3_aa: CAINKEVQGYEQYF

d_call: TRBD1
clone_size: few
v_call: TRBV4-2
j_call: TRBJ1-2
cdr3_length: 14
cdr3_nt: TGTGCCAGCAGCCTTCCGGGACAGCTATATGGCTACACCTTC
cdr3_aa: CASSLPGQLYGYTF

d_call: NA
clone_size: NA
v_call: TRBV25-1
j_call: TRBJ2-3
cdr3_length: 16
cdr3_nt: TGTGCCAGCAGTGACCTCCCGGGACTGGGGGCAGATACGCAGTATTTT
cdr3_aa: CASSDLPGLGADTQYF

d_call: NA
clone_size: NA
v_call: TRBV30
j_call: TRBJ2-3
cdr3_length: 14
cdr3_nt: TGTGCCTGGAGCTCAGGGTTGAGCACAGATACGCAGTATTTT
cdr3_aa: CAWSSGLSTDTQYF

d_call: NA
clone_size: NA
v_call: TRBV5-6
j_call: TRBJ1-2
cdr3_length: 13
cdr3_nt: TGTGCCAGCACCCCGAGGGCCAGTGCAGGCTACACCTTC
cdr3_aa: CASTPRASAGYTF

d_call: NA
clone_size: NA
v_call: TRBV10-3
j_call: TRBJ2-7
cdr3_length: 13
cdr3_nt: TGTGCCATGAGACCAGGGGATTCCTACGAGCAGTACTTC
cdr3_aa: CAMRPGDSYEQYF

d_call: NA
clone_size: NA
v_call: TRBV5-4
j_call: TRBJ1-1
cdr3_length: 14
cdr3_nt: TGTGCCAGCAGCTTGGTGGGAGATCACACTGAAGCTTTCTTT
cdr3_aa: CASSLVGDHTEAFF

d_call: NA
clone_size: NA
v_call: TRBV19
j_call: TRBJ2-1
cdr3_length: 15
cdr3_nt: TGTGCCAGTAGTATAGGGAACAGGGCGGGGAATGAGCAGTTCTTC
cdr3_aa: CASSIGNRAGNEQFF

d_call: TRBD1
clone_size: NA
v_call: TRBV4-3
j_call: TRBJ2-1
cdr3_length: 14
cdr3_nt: TGCGCCAGCAGCCCGGGACAGGGGGCTAGTGAGCAGTTCTTC
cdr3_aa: CASSPGQGASEQFF

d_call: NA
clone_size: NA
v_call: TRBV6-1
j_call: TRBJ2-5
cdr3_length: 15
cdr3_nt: TGTGCCAGCAGTGGGGTTATGGAGAAGGAAGAGACCCAGTACTTC
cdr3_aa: CASSGVMEKEETQYF

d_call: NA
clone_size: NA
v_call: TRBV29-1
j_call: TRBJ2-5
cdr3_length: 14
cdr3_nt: TGCAGCGTTAAAGGGACTGGGGGACAAGAGACCCAGTACTTC
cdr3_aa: CSVKGTGGQETQYF

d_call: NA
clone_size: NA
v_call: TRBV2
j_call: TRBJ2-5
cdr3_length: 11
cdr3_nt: TGTGCCAGCAGTGAGTGGGAGACCCAGTACTTC
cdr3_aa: CASSEWETQYF

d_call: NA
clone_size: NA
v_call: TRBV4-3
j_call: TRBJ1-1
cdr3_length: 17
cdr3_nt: TGCGCCAGCAGCCAAGTAAATTTCCGGGACAAGAACACTGAAGCTTTCTTT
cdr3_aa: CASSQVNFRDKNTEAFF

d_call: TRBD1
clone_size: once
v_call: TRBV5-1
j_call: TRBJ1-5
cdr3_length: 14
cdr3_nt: TGCGCCAGCAGCTGGACAGGGGACAATCAGCCCCAGCATTTT
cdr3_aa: CASSWTGDNQPQHF

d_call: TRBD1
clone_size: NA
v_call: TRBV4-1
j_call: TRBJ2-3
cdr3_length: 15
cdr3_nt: TGCGCCAGCAGCCTACAGGGGGAGGGCACAGATACGCAGTATTTT
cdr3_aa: CASSLQGEGTDTQYF

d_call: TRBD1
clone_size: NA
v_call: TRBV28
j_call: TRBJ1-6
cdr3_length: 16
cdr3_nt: TGTGCCAGCAGTTTAGCAGGGGGCTCCTATAATTCACCCCTCCACTTT
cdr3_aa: CASSLAGGSYNSPLHF

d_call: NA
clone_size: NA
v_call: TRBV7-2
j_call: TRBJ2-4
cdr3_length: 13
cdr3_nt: TGTGCCAGCAGCTTAGCGGTGTCGGCCATTCAGTACTTC
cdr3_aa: CASSLAVSAIQYF

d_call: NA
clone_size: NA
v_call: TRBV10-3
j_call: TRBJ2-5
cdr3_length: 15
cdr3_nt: TGTGCCATCAGTGAGACCCAGCGCGGTTACGAGACCCAGTACTTC
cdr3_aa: CAISETQRGYETQYF

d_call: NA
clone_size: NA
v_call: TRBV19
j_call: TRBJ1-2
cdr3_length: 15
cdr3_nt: TGTGCCAGTAGTACCACAGGACAGATTAACTATGGCTACACCTTC
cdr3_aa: CASSTTGQINYGYTF

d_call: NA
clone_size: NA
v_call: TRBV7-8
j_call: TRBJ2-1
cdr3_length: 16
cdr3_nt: TGTGCCAGCAGCTTAATTGAGGGGACCGCGGACAATGAGCAGTTCTTC
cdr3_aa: CASSLIEGTADNEQFF

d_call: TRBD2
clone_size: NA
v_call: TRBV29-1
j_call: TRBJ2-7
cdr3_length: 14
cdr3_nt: TGCAGCGTTCCCGTCGGGGGGAAGGCCTACGAGCAGTACTTC
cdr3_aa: CSVPVGGKAYEQYF

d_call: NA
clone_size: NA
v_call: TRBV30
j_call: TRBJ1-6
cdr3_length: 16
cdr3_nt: TGTGCCTGGAGTGTACGGACGAGCTCCTATAATTCACCCCTCCACTTT
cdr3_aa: CAWSVRTSSYNSPLHF

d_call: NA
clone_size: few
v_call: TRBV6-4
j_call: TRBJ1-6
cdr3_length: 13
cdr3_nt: TGTGCCAGCAGCTCGGAGGGTGGCTCACCCCTCCACTTT
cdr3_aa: CASSSEGGSPLHF

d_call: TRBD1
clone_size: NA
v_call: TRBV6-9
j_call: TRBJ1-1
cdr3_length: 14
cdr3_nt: TGTGCCAGCGCGACAGGGTACAGGAACACTGAAGCTTTCTTT
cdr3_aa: CASATGYRNTEAFF

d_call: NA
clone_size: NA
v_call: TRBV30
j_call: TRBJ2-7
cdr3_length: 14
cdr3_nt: TGTGCCTGGGGGGACATCGGGGACTCCTACGAGCAGTACTTC
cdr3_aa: CAWGDIGDSYEQYF

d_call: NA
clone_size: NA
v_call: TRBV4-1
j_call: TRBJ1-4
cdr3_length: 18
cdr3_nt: TGCGCCAGCAGCCAATATATTATGGGGACTGGCACTAATGAAAAACTGTTTTTT
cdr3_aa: CASSQYIMGTGTNEKLFF

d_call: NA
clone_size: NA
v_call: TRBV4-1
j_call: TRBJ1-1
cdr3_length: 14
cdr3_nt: TGCGCCAGCAGCCAAGAGTGGGGGAACACTGAAGCTTTCTTT
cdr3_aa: CASSQEWGNTEAFF

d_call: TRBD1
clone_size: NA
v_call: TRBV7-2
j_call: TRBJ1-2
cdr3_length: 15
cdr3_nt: TGTGCCAGCAGCTTAGCGTCAGGGGGAGACTATGGCTACACCTTC
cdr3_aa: CASSLASGGDYGYTF

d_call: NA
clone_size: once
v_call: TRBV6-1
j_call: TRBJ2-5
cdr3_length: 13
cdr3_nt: TGTGCCAGCAGTGAAGGAGGGGGGGAGACCCAGTACTTC
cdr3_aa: CASSEGGGETQYF

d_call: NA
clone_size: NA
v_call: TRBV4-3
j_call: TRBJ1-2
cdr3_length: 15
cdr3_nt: TGCGCCAGCAGCCAAGCGGACCAGGGGTCCCATGGCTACACCTTC
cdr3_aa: CASSQADQGSHGYTF

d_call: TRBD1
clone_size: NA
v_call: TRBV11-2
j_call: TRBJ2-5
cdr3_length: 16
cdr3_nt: TGTGCCAGCAGCTTATCGACAGGGATCAGCCAAGAGACCCAGTACTTC
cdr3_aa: CASSLSTGISQETQYF

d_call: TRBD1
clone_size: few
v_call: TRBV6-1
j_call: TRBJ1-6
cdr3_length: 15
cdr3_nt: TGTGCCAGCAGTGATACAGGGGGCGGGAATTCACCCCTCCACTTT
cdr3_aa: CASSDTGGGNSPLHF

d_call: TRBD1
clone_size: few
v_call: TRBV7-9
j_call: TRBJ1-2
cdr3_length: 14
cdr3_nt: TGTGCCAGCAGCCCACAGGGGAGGATCGATGGCTACACCTTC
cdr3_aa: CASSPQGRIDGYTF

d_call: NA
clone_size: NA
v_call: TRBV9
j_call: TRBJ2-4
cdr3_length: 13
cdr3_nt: TGTGCCAGCAGCGCTGGCAGAGAGGACATTCAGTACTTC
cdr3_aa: CASSAGREDIQYF